The T cell receptor beta chain described here comes from a study of cytomegalovirus exposure and HLA in healthy donors. This clone has just a few counts. Use of 60 Vbeta and 13 Jbeta primers characterized the PCR. Profiled with immunoSEQ multiplex PCR; TCRdb holds only in-frame clones, not every one. This sample has roughly 190,000 clones, with 75% to 85% found just once. The length of the CDR3 is 16 residues. The germline CDR1 and CDR2 sequences are MNHNY and SVGAGI (reference sequence). The V gene lost 0 bases and the J gene lost 8 bases, with 14 bases spanning the gap. The V call is TRBV6-6, the J call TRBJ1-6; a possible D gene is TRBD1 (5 bases). Material for sequencing was PBMCs. The TCR comes from a young woman in good health and CMV-seronegative. The CDR3: CASSYSLDTGHSPLHF. CDR3 DNA sequence: TGTGCCAGCAGTTACTCGTTGGACACCGGTCATTCACCCCTCCACTTT.